This T cell receptor (beta chain) originates from a study of blood T cell repertoires in COVID-19. Study-level information: Specimens from acute and convalescent COVID-19 originated in the United States, Italy and Spain. PBMCs, B-cell-depleted T cells, or T cells were the source of the cDNA or gDNA that made up the material.

The junction had 11 bases not matched to a gene; V was cut back by 2 bases and J by 4 bases. Germline lookup yields CDR1 KGHSH and CDR2 LQKENI. The CDR3 loop spans 17 amino acids. In the original analysis: Estimation of nucleated cell counts relied on the amplification of reference gene primers. Sequenced by immunoSEQ multiplex PCR; TCRdb stores in-frame clones only, minus some. That table is the source of V, J and clone size, and D and trimming were worked out from the DNA. The repertoire has about 160,000 clones, around 83% of them found once; the top ten carry more than 7.5%. This TCR derives from a woman aged 55-70 years with COVID-19, enrolled during active disease. The chain has TRBV18 and TRBJ2-5; 9 bases align to TRBD2. Sequenced: peripheral blood. The CDR3 bases are TGTGCCAGCTCACCAGCGTTAGCGGGAGTTGACATAGAGACCCAGTACTTC. It specifies CASSPALAGVDIETQYF.